These 15 T cell receptor beta chains were all obtained from the same sample, sequenced in a study of blood T cell repertoires in COVID-19. Method: immunoSEQ multiplex PCR; TCRdb's copy keeps in-frame clones and lacks some. Here the sample spans about 440,000 clones, about 91% being singletons. Source material: peripheral blood. These TCRs come from a woman in her forties or fifties with COVID-19, enrolled during active disease.

For the CDR3, the DNA is TGTGCCAGCATCCCAACCCGAGGGCCTGGGGAGACCCAGTACTTC. Its translation is CASIPTRGPGETQYF. The rearrangement joins TRBV11-2 to TRBJ2-5, with a tentative D call TRBD2 (5 bases). Germline V gene lookup returns CDR1 SGHAT and CDR2 FQNNGV. The CDR3 is 15 residues long. Trimming cost V 7 bases and J 5 bases, with 20 bases left between them.

This clone was seen a few times. V is TRBV5-4 and J is TRBJ2-5; 10 bases agree with TRBD2. J lost 5 bases, V lost 4 bases, and 5 bases had no gene match. The CDR3 runs to 14 residues. CDR1 and CDR2 from the germline V gene are SGHNT and YYREEE (reference sequence). The CDR3 region is CASSPSGGGETQYF. CDR3 nucleotides: TGTGCCAGCAGCCCTAGCGGGGGAGGGGAGACCCAGTACTTC.

V is TRBV5-1 and J is TRBJ2-5; 7 nucleotides match TRBD1. The CDR3 has 14 amino acids. The J segment lost 4 bases and the V segment lost 0 bases, leaving 3 bases of the junction unmatched. Germline V lookup: CDR1 SGHRS, CDR2 YFSETQ. The CDR3 loop is CASSLEGGSETQYF. The CDR3, as DNA: TGCGCCAGCAGCTTGGAAGGGGGCTCAGAGACCCAGTACTTC. Full variable domain (missing parts from reference TRBV5-1 and TRBJ2-5): KAGVTQTPRYLIKTRGQQVTLSCSPISGHRSVSWYQQTPGQGLQFLFEYFSETQRNKGNFPGRFSGRQFSNSRSEMNVSTLELGDSALYLCASSLEGGSETQYFGPGTRLLVL.

This clone came up a few times. The chain recombines TRBV7-8 with TRBJ1-5, with a weak D call TRBD1 (6 bases). CDR3 length: 14 amino acids. The V end was cut by 6 bases, the J end by 7 bases, with 16 bases between. The germline V gene has CDR1 SGHVS and CDR2 FQNEAQ. The CDR3, as DNA: TGTGCCAGCAGGAAGCGGGGGCCCGGGCAGCCCCAGCATTTT. It is translated as CASRKRGPGQPQHF.

This clone was seen a handful of times. The rearrangement links TRBV11-2 to TRBJ2-7, with 8 bases identical to TRBD1. V dropped 1 base and J dropped 2; count of bases not matched to a gene: 4. The CDR3 runs 15 residues. Germline CDR1 is SGHAT and CDR2 is FQNNGV. The CDR3 coding sequence is TGTGCCAGCAGCTTAGGCTTGGGACAGGCCTACGAGCAGTACTTC. Protein: CASSLGLGQAYEQYF.

The chain has TRBV3-1 (or the pseudogene TRBV3-2) and TRBJ2-3; 10 nucleotides agree with TRBD2. The CDR3 extends over 13 amino acids. Trimming took 8 bases from V and 7 from J; bases not matched to a gene: 6. CDR1 is LGHDT, CDR2 YNNKEL, per germline (reference sequence). The CDR3 DNA reads as TGTGCCAGCTCTCTAGCGGGGGTAAATACGCAGTATTTT. Translation: CASSLAGVNTQYF.

This chain joins TRBV4-1 and TRBJ2-1; tentatively, D is TRBD1 (6 bases). Deletions cut 3 bases from V and 12 bases from J, with 15 bases between. The CDR3 spans 13 residues. Germline assignment: CDR1 MGHRA and CDR2 YSYEKL. The chain's CDR3 is CASSHPTGFGQFF. The CDR3 nucleotides read TGCGCCAGCAGCCATCCTACAGGGTTTGGGCAGTTCTTC.

The CDR3 is CASSQVGRGPEAFF. Written as DNA, the CDR3 is TGCGCCAGCAGCCAAGTTGGCAGGGGCCCTGAAGCTTTCTTT. The chain links TRBV4-1 to TRBJ1-1; D is possibly TRBD1 (6 bases). The CDR3 totals 14 residues. With 1 base removed from V and 6 bases from J, the gap between germline ends came to 12 bases. Germline-derived CDR1 and CDR2 are MGHRA and YSYEKL.

About this clone: An end of the junction differs from the germline gene, which may be a read error. This rearrangement joins TRBV2 to TRBJ1-4; D may be TRBD1 (6 bases). CDR1 and CDR2 (germline): SNHLY, FYNNEI. The CDR3 is 11 amino acids. Here the CDR3 DNA reads TGTGCCAGCAGGGATCTTGGACAGCCGAATTTT. This codes for CASRDLGQPNF.

V gene TRBV29-1 combines with J gene TRBJ1-1; 8 bases are a match to TRBD1. Germline CDR1 SQVTM, CDR2 ANQGSEA. V shed 6 bases, J shed 0 bases, and the junction held 3 bases outside the gene matches. CDR3 length: 13 amino acids. CDR3 in amino acids: CSVVQGVNTEAFF. CDR3 DNA: TGCAGCGTCGTACAGGGGGTGAACACTGAAGCTTTCTTT.

This clone has only one observation. The chain is built from TRBV24-1 and TRBJ1-4, with 8 nucleotides matching TRBD1. The CDR3 runs to 13 residues. Trimming at V came to 7 bases and at J to 8 bases, leaving 5 bases not matched to a gene. Per germline, CDR1 KGHDR and CDR2 SFDVKD. In DNA form, the CDR3 reads TGTGCCACCAGCAGGGGGCCGGGGGAAAAACTGTTTTTT. Its protein is CATSRGPGEKLFF.

The chain recombines TRBV12-5 with TRBJ1-3; no reliable D call. Trimming cost V 6 bases and J 0 bases, with 6 bases left between them. The V gene's germline CDR1 is LGHNT and CDR2 FRNRAP. The CDR3 totals 13 residues. The CDR3 region is CASGTDSGNTIYF. As DNA, the CDR3 is TGTGCTAGTGGCACAGACTCTGGAAACACCATATATTTT.

The chain recombines TRBV7-3 with TRBJ2-3; D is possibly TRBD2 (5 bases). Trimming pared 1 base from V and 0 bases from J, leaving 14 bases between. The germline CDR1 and CDR2 sequences are SGHTA and FQGTGA. The CDR3 totals 17 residues. The CDR3, as DNA: TGTGCCAGCAGCTTAATTTCAGGCGGGCCTAGCACAGATACGCAGTATTTT. Its translation: CASSLISGGPSTDTQYF.

The rearrangement links TRBV5-5 to TRBJ2-1; the D is unclear. Germline loops: CDR1 SGHKS, CDR2 YYEKEE (reference sequence). Trimming took off 2 bases at V and 3 bases at J, with 9 bases between the two ends. The length of the CDR3 is 14 residues. The CDR3 sequence: CASSFGQVYNEQFF. The CDR3 nucleotides are TGTGCCAGCAGCTTTGGGCAGGTCTACAATGAGCAGTTCTTC.

The rearrangement uses TRBV4-1 and TRBJ1-2; a possible D gene is TRBD1 (5 bases). The germline V and J ends were trimmed by 4 bases and 8 bases, with 20 bases remaining between them. The CDR3 has 15 amino acids. Germline-derived CDR1 and CDR2 are MGHRA and YSYEKL. The CDR3 DNA reads as TGCGCCAGCAGCCTCACACTAACGGGGGGGGACGGCTACACCTTC. Translating gives CASSLTLTGGDGYTF.